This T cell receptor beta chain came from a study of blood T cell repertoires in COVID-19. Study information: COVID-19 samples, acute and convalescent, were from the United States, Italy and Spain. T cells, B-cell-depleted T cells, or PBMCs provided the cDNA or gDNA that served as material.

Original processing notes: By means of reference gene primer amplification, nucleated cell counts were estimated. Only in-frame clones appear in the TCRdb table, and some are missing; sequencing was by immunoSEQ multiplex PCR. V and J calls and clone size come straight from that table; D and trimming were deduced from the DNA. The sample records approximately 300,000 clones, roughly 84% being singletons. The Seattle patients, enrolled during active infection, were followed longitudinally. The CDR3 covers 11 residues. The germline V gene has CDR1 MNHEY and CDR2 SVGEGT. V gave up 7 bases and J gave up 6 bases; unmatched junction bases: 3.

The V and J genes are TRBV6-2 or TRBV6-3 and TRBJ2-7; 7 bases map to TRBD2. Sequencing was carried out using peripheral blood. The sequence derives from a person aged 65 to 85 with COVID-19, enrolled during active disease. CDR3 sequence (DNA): TGTGCCAGCACCCCGGGGGGCGAGCAGTACTTC. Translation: CASTPGGEQYF.